The next 24 T cell receptor beta chains were all read from a single sample in a study of cytomegalovirus exposure and HLA in healthy donors. PCR primers comprised 60 Vbeta and 13 Jbeta primers. Here immunoSEQ multiplex PCR was the method, and the copy in TCRdb shows in-frame clones only, minus some. The sample yields about 96,000 clones, about four fifths seen once. Sequenced sample: PBMCs. These receptors originate from a woman in her seventies in good health and CMV-seropositive.

This clone was counted only a few times. The V gene is TRBV14, the J gene TRBJ2-6; TRBD1 agrees at 8 bases. Germline CDR1 and CDR2: SGHDN and FVKESK. Trimming removed 3 bases from V and 4 bases from J; junction bases left unmatched: 8. CDR3 length equals 17 residues. CDR3 in DNA: TGTGCCAGCAGCCATACGACAGGGGCGGGCGGGGCCAACGTCCTGACTTTC. Protein sequence: CASSHTTGAGGANVLTF.

The chain is built from TRBV25-1 and TRBJ2-5; D might be TRBD1 (5 bases). V lost 4 bases, J lost 2 bases, and 8 bases lay in between. This CDR3 is 13 amino acids long. The V gene's germline CDR1 is MGHDK and CDR2 SYGVNS. In DNA, the CDR3 is TGTGCCAGCAGTGCCCAGGGACAAGAGACCCAGTACTTC. Protein: CASSAQGQETQYF.

The table lists this clone with a few counts. This chain uses TRBV4-1 with TRBJ2-7; no reliable D call. Germline values: CDR1 MGHRA, CDR2 YSYEKL. This CDR3 has 16 residues. Trimming left V 5 bases short and J 3 bases short, with 20 bases between. The CDR3 DNA follows: TGCGCCAGCAGCGACGACACCCCTGCTGCAGGCTACGAGCAGTACTTC. Translating it yields CASSDDTPAAGYEQYF.

The V gene is TRBV7-2, the J gene TRBJ1-1, with D maybe TRBD1 (5 bases). The germline V gene encodes CDR1 SGHTA and CDR2 FQGNSA. This CDR3 is built from 15 residues. V lost 5 bases, J lost 5 bases, and 18 bases lay in between. CDR3: CASSPRPGGETEAFF. The DNA of the CDR3 is TGTGCCAGCAGCCCGCGTCCCGGAGGGGAGACTGAAGCTTTCTTT.

This clone was recorded only once. The chain joins TRBV27 to TRBJ2-5, with 8 nucleotides matching TRBD2. CDR1 and CDR2 from the germline V gene are MNHEY and SMNVEV (reference sequence). The CDR3 has 16 residues. Trimming took 6 bases from V and 4 from J; bases not matched to a gene: 13. This CDR3 is CASRVRESGSPETQYF. As DNA, the CDR3 is TGTGCCAGCAGAGTAAGGGAAAGCGGGAGCCCAGAGACCCAGTACTTC.

The chain combines TRBV5-4 with TRBJ2-7, with 10 bases aligning to TRBD1. There are 16 residues in the CDR3. Germline lookup yields CDR1 SGHNT and CDR2 YYREEE (reference sequence). V gave up 0 bases and J gave up 2 bases; unmatched junction bases: 5. The CDR3 here is CASSLAPGQGAYEQYF. Here the CDR3 DNA reads TGTGCCAGCAGCTTGGCTCCCGGACAGGGGGCCTACGAGCAGTACTTC.

This rearrangement joins TRBV6-5 to TRBJ2-7; 7 bases line up with TRBD1. The CDR3 covers 15 residues. The germline gives CDR1 MNHEY, CDR2 SVGAGI. Germline trimming cut 4 bases from V and 2 bases from J; bases unmatched to any gene: 8. The CDR3 protein is CASSSPGTATYEQYF. The CDR3 nucleotides are TGTGCCAGCAGTTCCCCCGGGACAGCGACCTACGAGCAGTACTTC.

The chain is built from TRBV6-5 and TRBJ1-2; possible D gene TRBD1, 6 bases. V was pared by 4 bases and J by 2 bases, with 14 bases between. This CDR3 region has 15 residues. In germline, CDR1 is MNHEY, CDR2 SVGAGI. The CDR3, as DNA: TGTGCCAGCAGTTCCGCCGGGACACCCAACTATGGCTACACCTTC. Translation gives CASSSAGTPNYGYTF.

This clone was seen only a few times. The V gene is TRBV18, the J gene TRBJ1-2; tentative D call: TRBD1 (6 bases). Germline CDR1 and CDR2: KGHSH and LQKENI. The CDR3 is 14 amino acids. The V gene lost 6 bases and the J gene lost 0 bases, with 11 bases spanning the gap. The CDR3 region has the DNA TGTGCCAGCTCGCCCGGACAGCCTAACTATGGCTACACCTTC. Translating it yields CASSPGQPNYGYTF.

The gene calls are TRBV19 and TRBJ1-6; 7 bases line up with TRBD1. V shed 6 bases, J shed 7 bases, and the junction held 12 bases outside the gene matches. From germline, CDR1 is LNHDA and CDR2 SQIVND (reference sequence). This CDR3 contains 16 residues. In DNA form, the CDR3 reads TGTGCCAGTAGACCCAGACCGGAGGGGGCCAATTCACCCCTCCACTTT. Encoded protein: CASRPRPEGANSPLHF.

The V and J genes are TRBV27 and TRBJ2-7; 8 nucleotides align to TRBD1. Germline values: CDR1 MNHEY, CDR2 SMNVEV (reference sequence). There are 16 residues in the CDR3. V lost 6 bases and J lost 6; bases outside the gene matches: 16. CDR3 in DNA: TGTGCCAGCAGCCTCATAGGGGGCAGGGGGCTTGTCGAGCAGTACTTC. It codes for CASSLIGGRGLVEQYF.

The chain couples TRBV30 to TRBJ2-7; possibly TRBD1 for D (5 bases). With 5 bases removed from V and 3 bases from J, the gap between germline ends came to 14 bases. CDR1 and CDR2 from the germline V gene are GTSNPN and SVGIG (reference sequence). There are 13 residues in the CDR3. Here the CDR3 reads CAWETASYYEQYF. The CDR3 DNA is TGTGCCTGGGAGACAGCCTCTTACTACGAGCAGTACTTC.

This clone was seen a single time. The CDR3 region has the DNA TGTGCCAGCAGTCAAAGCGCTCTTGGCTACACCTTC. Protein product: CASSQSALGYTF. The chain joins TRBV28 to TRBJ1-2, with D uncertain. V lost 5 bases to trimming and J lost 7 bases, with 11 bases between them. Germline CDR1 and CDR2: MDHEN and SYDVKM. This CDR3 region has 12 residues.

V and J are TRBV27 and TRBJ1-1, with TRBD1 identical over 10 bases. CDR1 and CDR2 (germline): MNHEY, SMNVEV (reference sequence). V was pared by 6 bases and J by 1 base, with 2 bases of the junction left unmatched. The CDR3 spans 14 residues. Here the CDR3 reads CASRRQGANTEAFF. The CDR3 nucleotides are TGTGCCAGCAGGAGACAGGGGGCGAACACTGAAGCTTTCTTT.

The rearrangement links TRBV6-5 to TRBJ2-7; TRBD2 matches 10 bases. This CDR3 has 16 residues. The ends lost 0 bases at V and 3 bases at J; junction bases unmatched: 5. Germline lookup yields CDR1 MNHEY and CDR2 SVGAGI. For the CDR3, the DNA is TGTGCCAGCAGTTACTCGATACTAGCGGGGAACTACGAGCAGTACTTC. Translating gives CASSYSILAGNYEQYF.

This clone was picked up one time. This chain connects TRBV7-2 to TRBJ2-5, with TRBD2 matching 10 bases. Germline-derived CDR1 and CDR2 are SGHTA and FQGNSA. The CDR3 spans 16 residues. With 5 bases clipped from V and 4 bases from J, the junction kept 10 bases outside the gene matches. CDR3 loop: CASSPRLAGVPETQYF. CDR3 coding DNA: TGTGCCAGCAGCCCCCGGCTAGCGGGAGTCCCAGAGACCCAGTACTTC.

The chain combines TRBV10-1 with TRBJ2-3; no clear D. The CDR3 totals 13 residues. Germline CDR1 reads WNHNN; CDR2 reads SYGVQD (reference sequence). Trimming shortened V by 4 bases and J by 0 bases, and 5 bases separated the two germline ends. The DNA for the CDR3 is TGCGCCAGCAGTGTGACTAGCACAGATACGCAGTATTTT. It encodes CASSVTSTDTQYF.

The chain carries TRBV13 and TRBJ2-5; D may be TRBD1 (6 bases). Germline loops: CDR1 PRHDT, CDR2 FYEKMQ (reference sequence). This CDR3 has 16 amino acids. V was shortened by 0 bases and J by 4 bases, with 15 bases between the two germline ends. The CDR3 region has the DNA TGTGCCAGCAGCTTAGGCCAGGGCAGGGGTCGAGAGACCCAGTACTTC. Protein sequence: CASSLGQGRGRETQYF.

The chain uses TRBV5-6 and TRBJ2-4; TRBD2 aligns across 12 bases. J was trimmed by 5 bases and V by 0 bases; bases with no gene match: 3. CDR1 is SGHDT, CDR2 YYEEEE, per germline. The CDR3 consists of 16 residues. The CDR3 nucleotides are TGTGCCAGCAGCTTGGGACTAGCGGGGGACCAAAACATTCAGTACTTC. Translating gives CASSLGLAGDQNIQYF.

The V call is TRBV2, the J call TRBJ1-1; D is possibly TRBD1 (6 bases). The V gene's germline CDR1 is SNHLY and CDR2 FYNNEI. Trimming took 6 bases from V and 0 from J, leaving 14 bases between them. CDR3 length: 15 amino acids. The chain's CDR3 is CASSRTGTLNTEAFF. DNA for the CDR3: TGTGCCAGCAGCCGAACAGGGACACTGAACACTGAAGCTTTCTTT.

The chain joins TRBV18 to TRBJ2-2, with 8 bases matching TRBD1. CDR1 KGHSH and CDR2 LQKENI come from the germline V gene. The ends lost 3 bases at V and 7 bases at J; junction bases unmatched: 4. CDR3 length: 14 amino acids. The CDR3 DNA follows: TGTGCCAGCTCACCGACAGGGGTGGTCGGGGAGCTGTTTTTT. Amino acid sequence: CASSPTGVVGELFF.

The rearrangement links TRBV28 to TRBJ2-7; TRBD1 is a possible D gene (6 bases). Germline lookup yields CDR1 MDHEN and CDR2 SYDVKM. There are 14 residues in the CDR3. Trimming removed 2 bases from V and 4 bases from J, with 12 bases in between. The CDR3 DNA sequence: TGTGCCAGCAGTTTACCCGGACAGCTTTACGAGCAGTACTTC. It codes for CASSLPGQLYEQYF.

This clone was seen only once. The J gene is TRBJ2-7, the V gene TRBV6-5, with 9 bases lining up with TRBD1. V was clipped by 0 bases and J by 6 bases; unmatched bases: 9. This CDR3 is built from 16 residues. Germline V gene data show CDR1 as MNHEY and CDR2 as SVGAGI. Here the CDR3 reads CASSYSKGQGVGEQYF. In DNA form, the CDR3 reads TGTGCCAGCAGTTACTCTAAGGGACAGGGAGTGGGCGAGCAGTACTTC.

The count of this clone is one. The chain has TRBV6-5 and TRBJ2-5; 8 bases align to TRBD1. Germline CDR1 and CDR2: MNHEY and SVGAGI. J gave up 6 bases and V 10 bases, and 10 bases lay outside the gene matches. This CDR3 region has 13 residues. CDR3 amino acids: CATQQGVKQTQYF. The CDR3 region has the DNA TGTGCCACCCAACAGGGGGTTAAACAGACCCAGTACTTC.